This is a list of T cell receptor beta chains from one sample in a study of OX40 agonist ivuxolimab in advanced cancers. The repertoire was sequenced with immunoSEQ multiplex PCR; TCRdb's copy has only in-frame clones and lacks some. The data contain 70,000 or so clones, about 82% of them singletons. Sequenced here: CD4+ or CD8+ T cells sorted from blood, sampled in a trial of the OX40 agonist ivuxolimab. The receptors here all came from an adult with an advanced solid tumor such as melanoma, head and neck, liver or kidney cancer. CDR3s include the opening cysteine and the closing phenylalanine or tryptophan. D genes are given only for firm matches. Not every row has a clone size; where given, it reads once, few, many or a size class.

j_call cdr3_length v_call d_call clone_size cdr3_nt cdr3_aa
TRBJ1-1 12 TRBV5-1 . . TGCGCCAGCAGCCCGACGGGACCAGAAGCTTTCTTT CASSPTGPEAFF
TRBJ1-1 17 TRBV28 TRBD1 . TGTGCCAGCAGTTCTTGGACAGGGGATATCATGAACACTGAAGCTTTCTTT CASSSWTGDIMNTEAFF
TRBJ1-4 16 TRBV2 . . TGTGCCAGCAGTGAGGAGCCTGGGGGCACTAATGAAAAACTGTTTTTT CASSEEPGGTNEKLFF
TRBJ1-1 14 TRBV19 TRBD1 . TGTGCCAGTAGTAAGGACAGGGGTGGCACTGAAGCTTTCTTT CASSKDRGGTEAFF
TRBJ1-2 15 TRBV5-6 . . TGTGCCAGCAGCTTCCGGGGCCGGAGGGACTATGGCTACACCTTC CASSFRGRRDYGYTF
TRBJ1-1 11 TRBV28 . . TGTGCCACCCAGGCACGGCGAGGAGCTTTCTTT CATQARRGAFF
TRBJ2-1 15 TRBV27 . once TGTGCCAGCAGTTTATCGTGGCAGGGTAACGATGAGCAGTTCTTC CASSLSWQGNDEQFF
TRBJ1-3 21 TRBV4-3 TRBD1 once TGCGCCAGCAGCCAAGATACCGGGACAGGGTCCTCCCTCTTCTCTGGAAACACCATATATTTT CASSQDTGTGSSLFSGNTIYF
TRBJ1-6 17 TRBV9 . . TGTGCCAGCAGCAAGGACGGTTTATCAGGGCTACATTCACCCCTCCACTTT CASSKDGLSGLHSPLHF
TRBJ1-5 18 TRBV28 . . TGTGCCAGCAATGAGGGGGGGGGATCCTTCTATAGCAATCAGCCCCAGCATTTT CASNEGGGSFYSNQPQHF
TRBJ1-3 11 TRBV20-1 . . TGCAGTGCTCCCGTGGGAAACACCATATATTTT CSAPVGNTIYF
TRBJ2-1 13 TRBV29-1 . . TGCAGCGTTCCCAAACAGGGTAACAATGAGCAGTTCTTC CSVPKQGNNEQFF
TRBJ2-5 14 TRBV7-9 TRBD2 few TGTGCCAGCAGCCCTGGACTAGCGGAGGAGACCCAGTACTTC CASSPGLAEETQYF
TRBJ2-3 17 TRBV7-8 . once TGTGCCAGCAGCTCCCCCACAGGAATTCCTAGCACAGATACGCAGTATTTT CASSSPTGIPSTDTQYF
TRBJ1-2 15 TRBV5-1 . . TGCGCCAGTTTCCCCCACGGATTAGCTAACTATGGCTACACCTTC CASFPHGLANYGYTF